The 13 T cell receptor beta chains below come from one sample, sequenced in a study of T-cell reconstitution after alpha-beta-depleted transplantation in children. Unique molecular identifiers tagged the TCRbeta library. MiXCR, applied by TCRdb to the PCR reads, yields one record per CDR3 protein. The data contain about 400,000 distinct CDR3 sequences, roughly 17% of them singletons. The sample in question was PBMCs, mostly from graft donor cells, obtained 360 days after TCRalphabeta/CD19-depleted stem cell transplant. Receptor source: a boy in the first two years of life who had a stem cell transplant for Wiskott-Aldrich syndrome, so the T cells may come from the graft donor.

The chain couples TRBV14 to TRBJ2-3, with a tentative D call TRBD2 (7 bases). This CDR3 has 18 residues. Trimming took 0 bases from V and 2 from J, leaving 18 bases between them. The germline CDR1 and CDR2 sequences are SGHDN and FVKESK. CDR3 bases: TGTGCCAGCAGCCAAGATTGGACGGGGGGCCGGACCACAGATACGCAGTATTTT. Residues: CASSQDWTGGRTTDTQYF.

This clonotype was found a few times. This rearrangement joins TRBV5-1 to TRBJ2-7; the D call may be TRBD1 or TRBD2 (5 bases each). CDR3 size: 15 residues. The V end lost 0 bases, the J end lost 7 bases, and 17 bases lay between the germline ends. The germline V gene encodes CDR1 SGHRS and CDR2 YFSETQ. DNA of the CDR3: TGCGCCAGCAGCTTGGTAGACCCCGGGGCGGCGGAGCAGTACTTC. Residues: CASSLVDPGAAEQYF. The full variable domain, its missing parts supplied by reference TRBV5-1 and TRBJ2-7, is KAGVTQTPRYLIKTRGQQVTLSCSPISGHRSVSWYQQTPGQGLQFLFEYFSETQRNKGNFPGRFSGRQFSNSRSEMNVSTLELGDSALYLCASSLVDPGAAEQYFGPGTRLTVT.

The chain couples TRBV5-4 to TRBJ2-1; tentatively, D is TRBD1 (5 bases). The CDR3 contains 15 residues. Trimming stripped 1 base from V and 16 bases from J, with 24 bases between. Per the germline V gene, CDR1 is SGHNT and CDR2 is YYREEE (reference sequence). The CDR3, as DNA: TGTGCCAGCAGCTTGTCCATCCTAGGGGCAAGGGGTGAATTCTTC. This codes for CASSLSILGARGEFF.

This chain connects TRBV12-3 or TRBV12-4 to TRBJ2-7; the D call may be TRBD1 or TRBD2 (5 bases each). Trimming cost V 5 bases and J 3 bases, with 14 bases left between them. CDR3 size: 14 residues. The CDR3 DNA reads TGTGCCAGCAGTCTGACGGGACCGAACTACGAGCAGTACTTC. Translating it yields CASSLTGPNYEQYF.

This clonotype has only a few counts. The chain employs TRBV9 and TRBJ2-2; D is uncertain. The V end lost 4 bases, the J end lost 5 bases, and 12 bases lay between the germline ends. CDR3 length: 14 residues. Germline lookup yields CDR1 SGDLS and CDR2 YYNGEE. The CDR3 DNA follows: TGTGCCAGCAGCCCGAAAGGACGGACCGGGGAGCTGTTTTTT. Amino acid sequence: CASSPKGRTGELFF.

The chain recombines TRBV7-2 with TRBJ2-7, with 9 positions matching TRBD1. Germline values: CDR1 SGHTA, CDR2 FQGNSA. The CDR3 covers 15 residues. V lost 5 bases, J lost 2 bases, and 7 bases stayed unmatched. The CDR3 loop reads CASSQGGTGPYEQYF. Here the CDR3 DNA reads TGTGCCAGCAGCCAAGGGGGGACAGGGCCCTACGAGCAGTACTTC.

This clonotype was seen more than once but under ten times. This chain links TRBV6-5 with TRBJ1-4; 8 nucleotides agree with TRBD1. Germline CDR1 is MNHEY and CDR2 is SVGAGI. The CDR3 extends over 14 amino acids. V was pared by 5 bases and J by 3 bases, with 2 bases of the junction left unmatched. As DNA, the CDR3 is TGTGCCAGCAGTCCGACAGGGGCTAATGAAAAACTGTTTTTT. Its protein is CASSPTGANEKLFF.

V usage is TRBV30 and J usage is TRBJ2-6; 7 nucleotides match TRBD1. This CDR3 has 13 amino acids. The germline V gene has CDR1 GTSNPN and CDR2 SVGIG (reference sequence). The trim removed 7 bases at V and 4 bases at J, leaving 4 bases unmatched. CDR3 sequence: CASQGVGANVLTF. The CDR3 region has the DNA TGTGCCTCGCAGGGGGTAGGGGCCAACGTCCTGACTTTC.

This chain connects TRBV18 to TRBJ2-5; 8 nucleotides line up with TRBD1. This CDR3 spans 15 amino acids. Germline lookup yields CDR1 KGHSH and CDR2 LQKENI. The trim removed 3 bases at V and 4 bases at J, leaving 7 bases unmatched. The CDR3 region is CASSPGTGSGETQYF. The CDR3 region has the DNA TGTGCCAGCTCACCGGGGACAGGATCAGGAGAGACCCAGTACTTC.

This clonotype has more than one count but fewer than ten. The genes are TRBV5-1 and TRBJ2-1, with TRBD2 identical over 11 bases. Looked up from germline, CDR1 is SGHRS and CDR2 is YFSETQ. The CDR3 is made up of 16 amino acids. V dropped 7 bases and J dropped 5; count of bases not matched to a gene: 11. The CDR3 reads CASVRGVGLADNEQFF. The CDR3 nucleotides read TGCGCCAGCGTGAGGGGCGTGGGACTAGCGGACAATGAGCAGTTCTTC.

Here the CDR3 reads CASSLRGREKLFF. The CDR3 region has the DNA TGCGCCAGCAGCTTGAGGGGGCGTGAAAAACTGTTTTTT. The chain carries TRBV5-1 and TRBJ1-4, with TRBD1 matching over 7 bases. Germline-derived CDR1 and CDR2 are SGHRS and YFSETQ. After removal of 1 base from V and 7 bases from J, the junction contained 1 base not matched to a gene. The length of the CDR3 is 13 residues.

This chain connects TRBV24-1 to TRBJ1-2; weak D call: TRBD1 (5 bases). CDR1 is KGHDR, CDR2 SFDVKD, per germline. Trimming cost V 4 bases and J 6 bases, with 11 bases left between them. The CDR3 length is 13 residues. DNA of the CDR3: TGTGCCACCAGTGACCCCCCAGGGAATGGCTACACCTTC. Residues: CATSDPPGNGYTF.

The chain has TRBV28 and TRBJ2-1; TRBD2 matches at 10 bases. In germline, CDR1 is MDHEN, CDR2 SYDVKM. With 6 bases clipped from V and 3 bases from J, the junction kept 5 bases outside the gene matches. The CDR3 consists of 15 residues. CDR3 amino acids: CASRQGTSVYNEQFF. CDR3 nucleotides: TGTGCCAGCAGACAGGGGACTAGCGTCTACAATGAGCAGTTCTTC. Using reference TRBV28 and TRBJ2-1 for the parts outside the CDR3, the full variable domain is DVKVTQSSRYLVKRTGEKVFLECVQDMDHENMFWYRQDPGLGLRLIYFSYDVKMKEKGDIPEGYSVSREKKERFSLILESASTNQTSMYLCASRQGTSVYNEQFFGPGTRLTVL.